This T cell receptor beta chain came from a study of cytomegalovirus exposure and HLA in healthy donors. On the study more broadly: Earlier, 150 million to 200 million T cells were analyzed, and about 100 million unique TCR beta sequences were found among them.

There are 15 residues in the CDR3. With V trimmed by 4 bases and J by 4 bases, 9 bases remained unmatched. CDR1 is GTSNPN, CDR2 SVGIG, per germline (reference sequence). The PCR was carried out with 60 Vbeta primers and 13 Jbeta primers. Measured with immunoSEQ multiplex PCR; TCRdb has only the in-frame clones, and not every one. The sample has around 140,000 clones, just under 80% seen once. Turning to this clone: What it recognizes is unknown.

General observations from the study: Specific recognition of CMV antigens was confirmed in vitro for a few chains (all CMV-associated). Immune exposure information available was restricted to CMV serostatus. Whilst most TCR sequences proved rare, a subset of public TCRs occurred across many donors.

The source material was PBMCs. The chain couples TRBV30 to TRBJ1-3, with 8 bases aligning to TRBD1. The receptor's source is a woman aged 18-35 years in good health and CMV-seronegative. Here the CDR3 reads CAWKSQGAKGNTIYF. CDR3 DNA: TGTGCCTGGAAGTCCCAGGGGGCAAAGGGAAACACCATATATTTT. Based on the CDR3 plus reference TRBV30 and TRBJ1-3, the full variable domain is SQTIHQWPATLVQPVGSPLSLECTVEGTSNPNLYWYRQAAGRGLQLLFYSVGIGQISSEVPQNLSASRPQDRQFILSSKKLLLSDSGFYLCAWKSQGAKGNTIYFGEGSWLTVV.